The T cell receptor beta chain under discussion was sequenced for a study of T cells after yellow fever vaccination. Points from the study as a whole: Clones from primary vaccination mostly reappeared after the booster (96% CD4, around 90% CD8).

This clonotype was found many times. Its antigen is unidentified. The authors made TCR cDNA by 5'RACE template switching, adding a universal primer site and UMIs. Via MiXCR, TCRdb re-called the 5' RACE reads, giving one row per CDR3 protein. This sample has a few hundred thousand distinct CDR3 sequences, with approximately 6.8% found just once. CDR1 is KGHDR and CDR2 is SFDVKD in the germline V gene. The V and J ends lost 5 bases and 0 bases respectively, with 9 bases between them. The CDR3 runs to 15 residues. This TCR derives from a man aged 25-40 years who received the YFV17D yellow fever vaccine. The V call is TRBV24-1, the J call TRBJ2-2; perhaps TRBD2 as D (6 bases). The sample in question was CD4+ T cells sorted from PBMCs, obtained on the day of the yellow fever booster vaccination. For the CDR3, the DNA is TGTGCCACCAGTGCAGCGGGCGCGAACACCGGGGAGCTGTTTTTT. It yields the protein CATSAAGANTGELFF.